Following are 18 T cell receptor beta chains from one sample sequenced in a study of shared T cell receptors in the human thymus. Generated by immunoSEQ multiplex PCR, the TCRdb table keeps only in-frame clones and is missing some. The sample lists hundreds of thousands of clones, 78% seen once, with roughly 0.013% in the top ten. Separately, the same data were catalogued under a study of human thymus T cells.

The sequencing input was thymocytes. These receptors all come from a boy under two years old with a congenital heart defect.

The rearrangement uses TRBV11-2 and TRBJ1-6; weak D call: TRBD1 (6 bases). The CDR3 consists of 13 residues. Germline loops: CDR1 SGHAT, CDR2 FQNNGV. V was trimmed by 6 bases and J by 6 bases, leaving 9 bases between them. Here the CDR3 DNA reads TGTGCCAGCAGATGGACAGCTAATTCACCCCTCCACTTT. It codes for CASRWTANSPLHF.

In regard to this clone: Other DNA sequences in this sample translate to the same CDR3. J is TRBJ1-1 and V is TRBV5-1; 7 bases fit TRBD1. There are 14 residues in the CDR3. V gave up 0 bases and J gave up 5 bases; unmatched junction bases: 4. The germline gives CDR1 SGHRS, CDR2 YFSETQ. The CDR3 DNA is TGCGCCAGCAGCTTGGGACAGGGTGGGACTGAAGCTTTCTTT. Residues: CASSLGQGGTEAFF. The whole variable domain, filled in from reference TRBV5-1 and TRBJ1-1, reads KAGVTQTPRYLIKTRGQQVTLSCSPISGHRSVSWYQQTPGQGLQFLFEYFSETQRNKGNFPGRFSGRQFSNSRSEMNVSTLELGDSALYLCASSLGQGGTEAFFGQGTRLTVV.

As regards this clone: This sample includes further DNA sequences coding for the same CDR3. The chain employs TRBV6-6 and TRBJ1-4; TRBD1 might be the D (5 bases). Trimming cost V 5 bases and J 4 bases, with 8 bases left between them. The CDR3 is 13 residues long. CDR1 MNHNY and CDR2 SVGAGI come from the germline V gene (reference sequence). CDR3 loop: CASSTGLNEKLFF. The CDR3 DNA follows: TGTGCCAGCAGTACAGGTCTTAATGAAAAACTGTTTTTT.

The CDR3 is CASSEEQGTAYEQYF. CDR3 in DNA: TGTGCCAGCAGTGAAGAACAGGGGACCGCCTACGAGCAGTACTTC. V is TRBV6-1 and J is TRBJ2-7; 7 nucleotides agree with TRBD1. Germline V CDR1 and CDR2: MNHNS, SASEGT. J was trimmed by 2 bases and V by 1 base; bases with no gene match: 5. The CDR3 sequence is 15 residues long.

V gene TRBV6-1 combines with J gene TRBJ2-1; D gene unclear. Trimming shortened V by 6 bases and J by 6 bases, and 18 bases separated the two germline ends. Per the germline V gene, CDR1 is MNHNS and CDR2 is SASEGT. The CDR3 is 15 amino acids. The CDR3 DNA is TGTGCCAGCAGGTCGCGGCCCAACCCCACCAATGAGCAGTTCTTC. Its translation is CASRSRPNPTNEQFF.

The rearrangement joins TRBV27 to TRBJ2-2, with 15 positions matching TRBD2. V lost 5 bases to trimming and J lost 4 bases; unmatched junction nucleotides: 8. The CDR3 totals 18 residues. Germline-derived CDR1 and CDR2 are MNHEY and SMNVEV (reference sequence). This CDR3 is CASSARTSGRGSTGELFF. CDR3 bases: TGTGCCAGCAGTGCTCGGACTAGCGGGAGGGGAAGCACCGGGGAGCTGTTTTTT.

The rearrangement uses TRBV30 and TRBJ2-7; 8 positions match TRBD2. The CDR3 contains 18 residues. V lost 2 bases to trimming and J lost 6 bases; unmatched junction nucleotides: 21. Germline CDR1 is GTSNPN and CDR2 is SVGIG (reference sequence). This CDR3 reads CAWSIFAGGLLSRSEQYF. CDR3 coding DNA: TGTGCCTGGAGTATTTTTGCGGGAGGCCTCCTCTCGCGGTCCGAGCAGTACTTC. The whole variable domain, filled in from reference TRBV30 and TRBJ2-7, reads SQTIHQWPATLVQPVGSPLSLECTVEGTSNPNLYWYRQAAGRGLQLLFYSVGIGQISSEVPQNLSASRPQDRQFILSSKKLLLSDSGFYLCAWSIFAGGLLSRSEQYFGPGTRLTVT.

A few counts support this clone. The gene calls are TRBV19 and TRBJ1-2, with 8 bases lining up with TRBD1. Germline V lookup: CDR1 LNHDA, CDR2 SQIVND (reference sequence). V shed 5 bases, J shed 8 bases, and the junction held 13 bases outside the gene matches. This CDR3 is 15 amino acids long. The CDR3: CASSPLIPDRDGYTF. CDR3 in DNA: TGTGCCAGTAGTCCCTTGATTCCGGACAGGGACGGCTACACCTTC.

The V and J genes are TRBV11-2 and TRBJ1-2; no definite D call. Germline CDR1 SGHAT, CDR2 FQNNGV. V lost 0 bases, J lost 8 bases, and 19 bases lay in between. This CDR3 is built from 16 residues. The DNA for the CDR3 is TGTGCCAGCAGCTTAGATCGAGAGTCCCCCTTACGAGGCTACACCTTC. Its protein product is CASSLDRESPLRGYTF.

This rearrangement joins TRBV6-1 to TRBJ1-1, with 7 nucleotides matching TRBD1. Germline CDR1 MNHNS, CDR2 SASEGT. Germline trimming cut 5 bases from V and 6 bases from J; bases unmatched to any gene: 12. CDR3 size: 15 residues. CDR3 protein: CASSQMGQTDAEAFF. CDR3 sequence (DNA): TGTGCCAGCAGTCAAATGGGACAGACGGACGCTGAAGCTTTCTTT.

This clone has just a few counts. The rearrangement links TRBV11-2 to TRBJ2-7; no clear D. The CDR3 spans 16 residues. The V end lost 5 bases, the J end lost 1 base, and 18 bases lay between the germline ends. CDR1 and CDR2 from the germline V gene are SGHAT and FQNNGV. The CDR3 region is CASSKTDPGRSYEQYF. CDR3 sequence (DNA): TGTGCCAGCAGCAAGACGGATCCCGGCAGGTCCTACGAGCAGTACTTC.

This chain connects TRBV18 to TRBJ2-1; 9 nucleotides agree with TRBD1. The CDR3 contains 16 residues. Per the germline V gene, CDR1 is KGHSH and CDR2 is LQKENI. V trimming: 2 bases; J trimming: 8 bases; junction bases outside the gene matches: 10. The CDR3: CASSPVGGQGKDEQFF. CDR3 coding DNA: TGTGCCAGCTCACCAGTGGGCGGACAGGGGAAGGATGAGCAGTTCTTC.

Only a few counts were recorded for this clone. The chain is built from TRBV30 and TRBJ1-1; D is perhaps TRBD1 (6 bases). The V and J ends lost 0 bases and 3 bases respectively, with 14 bases between them. The CDR3 has 15 residues. The germline V gene encodes CDR1 GTSNPN and CDR2 SVGIG (reference sequence). The CDR3 sequence: CAWSVVTGRYTEAFF. In DNA form, the CDR3 reads TGTGCCTGGAGTGTAGTGACAGGTCGATACACTGAAGCTTTCTTT.

This chain uses TRBV7-6 with TRBJ2-1; 8 bases align to TRBD2. Germline V CDR1 and CDR2: SGHVS, FNYEAQ. This CDR3 contains 15 residues. Trimming removed 2 bases from V and 8 bases from J; junction bases left unmatched: 8. DNA of the CDR3: TGTGCCAGCAGCTTATTCAGCGGGAGTATGGATGAGCAGTTCTTC. Translating it yields CASSLFSGSMDEQFF.

The chain joins TRBV6-1 to TRBJ1-1; 10 bases fit TRBD1. The CDR3 spans 14 residues. The V segment lost 3 bases and the J segment 11 bases; nucleotides outside the gene matches: 9. CDR1 is MNHNS, CDR2 SASEGT, per germline. Here the CDR3 reads CASSEPDRGFLAFF. The CDR3, as DNA: TGTGCCAGCAGTGAGCCGGACAGGGGGTTTCTGGCTTTCTTT.

The chain links TRBV5-4 to TRBJ2-2; possibly TRBD2 for D (6 bases). Looked up from germline, CDR1 is SGHNT and CDR2 is YYREEE (reference sequence). V was pared by 4 bases and J by 6 bases, with 13 bases between. The CDR3 contains 14 residues. CDR3 sequence: CASSPFGGSGELFF. The DNA for the CDR3 is TGTGCCAGCAGCCCCTTCGGGGGTTCCGGGGAGCTGTTTTTT. The full variable domain, completed using reference TRBV5-4 and TRBJ2-2, is ETGVTQSPTHLIKTRGQQVTLRCSSQSGHNTVSWYQQALGQGPQFIFQYYREEENGRGNFPPRFSGLQFPNYSSELNVNALELDDSALYLCASSPFGGSGELFFGEGSRLTVL.

J is TRBJ2-7 and V is TRBV5-1; 7 nucleotides line up with TRBD1. Germline CDR1 and CDR2: SGHRS and YFSETQ. The CDR3 consists of 14 residues. V shed 2 bases and J 5 bases; nucleotides not matched to a gene: 7. The CDR3 DNA follows: TGCGCCAGCAGCTTACAGGGGCCCCCCCACGAGCAGTACTTC. It encodes CASSLQGPPHEQYF.

The V and J genes are TRBV28 and TRBJ2-5, with a weak D call TRBD2 (5 bases). The CDR3 is 15 residues long. Trimming took off 6 bases at V and 1 base at J, with 15 bases between the two ends. The V gene's germline CDR1 is MDHEN and CDR2 SYDVKM. This CDR3 reads CASSLTGILQETQYF. The CDR3 nucleotides are TGTGCCAGCAGCTTAACCGGGATCCTCCAAGAGACCCAGTACTTC.